This T cell receptor (beta chain) was obtained from a study of control samples from healthy donors and cancer patients. The data were produced by immunoSEQ multiplex PCR, yet TCRdb's version contains in-frame clones alone and is incomplete. The data show 40,000 to 60,000 clones, roughly 86% seen once. The CDR3 totals 14 residues. Looked up from germline, CDR1 is SGHRS and CDR2 is YFSETQ. Germline trimming cut 4 bases from V and 6 bases from J; bases unmatched to any gene: 7. J is TRBJ1-1 and V is TRBV5-1; TRBD1 aligns across 9 bases. The sequence came from a man in his fifties or sixties with head and neck cancer. The source material was PBMCs. The CDR3 bases are TGCGCCAGCAGCCCCGGTGGACAGGGGTCTGAAGCTTTCTTT. Amino acid sequence: CASSPGGQGSEAFF. Full variable domain (missing parts from reference TRBV5-1 and TRBJ1-1): KAGVTQTPRYLIKTRGQQVTLSCSPISGHRSVSWYQQTPGQGLQFLFEYFSETQRNKGNFPGRFSGRQFSNSRSEMNVSTLELGDSALYLCASSPGGQGSEAFFGQGTRLTVV.